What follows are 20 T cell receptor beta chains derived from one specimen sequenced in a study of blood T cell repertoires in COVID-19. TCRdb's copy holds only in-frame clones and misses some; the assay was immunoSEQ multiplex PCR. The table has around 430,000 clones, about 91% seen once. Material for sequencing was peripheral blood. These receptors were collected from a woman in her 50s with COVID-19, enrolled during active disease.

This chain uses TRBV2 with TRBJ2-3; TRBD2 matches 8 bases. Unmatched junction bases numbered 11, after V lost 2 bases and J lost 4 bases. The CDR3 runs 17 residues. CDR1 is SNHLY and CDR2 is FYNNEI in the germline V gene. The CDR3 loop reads CASSEYDGRGDADTQYF. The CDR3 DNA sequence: TGTGCCAGCAGTGAATATGATGGGCGGGGGGATGCAGATACGCAGTATTTT.

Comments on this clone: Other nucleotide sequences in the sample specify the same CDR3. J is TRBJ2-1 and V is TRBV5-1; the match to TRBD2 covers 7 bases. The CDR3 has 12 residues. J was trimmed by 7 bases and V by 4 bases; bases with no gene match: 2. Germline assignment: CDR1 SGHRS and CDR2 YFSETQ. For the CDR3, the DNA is TGCGCCAGCAGCCCGGGGGGTAATGAGCAGTTCTTC. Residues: CASSPGGNEQFF.

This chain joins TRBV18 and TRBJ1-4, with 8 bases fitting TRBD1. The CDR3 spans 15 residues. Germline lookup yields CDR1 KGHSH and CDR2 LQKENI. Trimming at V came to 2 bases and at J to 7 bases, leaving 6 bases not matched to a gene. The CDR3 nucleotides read TGTGCCAGCTCACCAGGACAGGGTGCCCTTGAAAAACTGTTTTTT. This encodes CASSPGQGALEKLFF.

DNA of the CDR3: TGTGCCACCAGTGATCCCTCCGGGACAGGGTTGGCAGATACGCAGTATTTT. Its translation: CATSDPSGTGLADTQYF. V usage is TRBV24-1 and J usage is TRBJ2-3, with 9 positions matching TRBD1. Germline CDR1 reads KGHDR; CDR2 reads SFDVKD. This CDR3 spans 17 amino acids. The J segment lost 4 bases and the V segment lost 3 bases, leaving 10 bases of the junction unmatched.

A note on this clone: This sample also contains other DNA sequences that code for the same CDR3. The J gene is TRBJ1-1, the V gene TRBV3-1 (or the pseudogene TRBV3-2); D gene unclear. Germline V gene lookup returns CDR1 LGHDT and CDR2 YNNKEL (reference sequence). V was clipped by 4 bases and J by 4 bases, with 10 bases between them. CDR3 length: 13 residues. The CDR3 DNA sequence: TGTGCCAGCAGCCGCCGCGGCGGCACTGAAGCTTTCTTT. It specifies CASSRRGGTEAFF.

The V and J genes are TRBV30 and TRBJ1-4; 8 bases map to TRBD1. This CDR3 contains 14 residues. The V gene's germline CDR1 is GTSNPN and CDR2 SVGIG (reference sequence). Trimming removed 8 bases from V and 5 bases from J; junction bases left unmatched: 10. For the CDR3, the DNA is TGTGCCGGTGGACAGGGCGGGACGAATGAAAAACTGTTTTTT. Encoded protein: CAGGQGGTNEKLFF.

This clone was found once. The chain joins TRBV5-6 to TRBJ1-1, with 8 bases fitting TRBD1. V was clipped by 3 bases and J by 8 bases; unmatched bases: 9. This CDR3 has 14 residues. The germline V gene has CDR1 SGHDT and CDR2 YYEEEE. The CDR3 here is CASSSQGGVLEAFF. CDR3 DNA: TGTGCCAGCAGCTCACAGGGGGGTGTCTTAGAAGCTTTCTTT.

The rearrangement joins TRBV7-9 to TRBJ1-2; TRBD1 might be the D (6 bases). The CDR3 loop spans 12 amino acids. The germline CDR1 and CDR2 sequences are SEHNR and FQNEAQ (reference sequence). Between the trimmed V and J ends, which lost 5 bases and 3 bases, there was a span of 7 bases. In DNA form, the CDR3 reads TGTGCCAGCAGCCGGACAGACTATGGCTACACCTTC. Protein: CASSRTDYGYTF.

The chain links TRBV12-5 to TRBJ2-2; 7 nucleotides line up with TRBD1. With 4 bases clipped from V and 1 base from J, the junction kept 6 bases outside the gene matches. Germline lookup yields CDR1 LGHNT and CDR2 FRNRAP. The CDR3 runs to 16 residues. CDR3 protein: CASGSRDSLNTGELFF. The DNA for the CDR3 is TGTGCTAGTGGTTCCCGGGACAGCCTGAACACCGGGGAGCTGTTTTTT.

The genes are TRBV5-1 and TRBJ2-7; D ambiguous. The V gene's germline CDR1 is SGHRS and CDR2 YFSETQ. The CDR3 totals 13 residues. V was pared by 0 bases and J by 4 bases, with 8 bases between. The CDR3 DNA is TGCGCCAGCAGCTTGGATGGTAGATACGAGCAGTACTTC. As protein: CASSLDGRYEQYF.

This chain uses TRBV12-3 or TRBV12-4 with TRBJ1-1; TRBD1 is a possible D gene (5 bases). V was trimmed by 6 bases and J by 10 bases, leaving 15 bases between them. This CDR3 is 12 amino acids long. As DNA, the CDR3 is TGTGCCAGCAGCTACGGGACTTTCGGAGCTTTCTTT. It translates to CASSYGTFGAFF.

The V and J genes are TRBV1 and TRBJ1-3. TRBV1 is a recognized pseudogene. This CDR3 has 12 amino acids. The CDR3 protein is CTSPRGGNTIYF. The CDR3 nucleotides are TGCACCAGCCCTCGGGGGGGAAACACCATATATTTT.

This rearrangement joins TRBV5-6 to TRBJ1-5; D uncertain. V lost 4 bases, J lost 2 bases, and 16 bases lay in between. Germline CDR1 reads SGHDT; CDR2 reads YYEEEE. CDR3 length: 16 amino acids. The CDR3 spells CASSRIQWGGNQPQHF. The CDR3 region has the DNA TGTGCCAGCAGCCGAATACAGTGGGGAGGCAATCAGCCCCAGCATTTT.

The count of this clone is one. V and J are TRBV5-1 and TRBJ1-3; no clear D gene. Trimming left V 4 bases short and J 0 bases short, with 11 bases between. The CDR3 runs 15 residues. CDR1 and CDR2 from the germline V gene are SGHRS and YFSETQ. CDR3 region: CASSPLSNSGNTIYF. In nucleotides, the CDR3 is TGCGCCAGCAGCCCCCTTAGCAACTCTGGAAACACCATATATTTT. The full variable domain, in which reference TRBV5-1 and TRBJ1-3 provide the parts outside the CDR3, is KAGVTQTPRYLIKTRGQQVTLSCSPISGHRSVSWYQQTPGQGLQFLFEYFSETQRNKGNFPGRFSGRQFSNSRSEMNVSTLELGDSALYLCASSPLSNSGNTIYFGEGSWLTVV.

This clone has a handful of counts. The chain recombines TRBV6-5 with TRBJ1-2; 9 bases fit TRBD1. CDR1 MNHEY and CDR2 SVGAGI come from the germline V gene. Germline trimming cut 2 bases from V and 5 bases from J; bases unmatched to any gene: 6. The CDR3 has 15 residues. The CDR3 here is CASSYVGQGEYGYTF. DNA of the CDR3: TGTGCCAGCAGTTACGTGGGACAGGGAGAGTATGGCTACACCTTC.

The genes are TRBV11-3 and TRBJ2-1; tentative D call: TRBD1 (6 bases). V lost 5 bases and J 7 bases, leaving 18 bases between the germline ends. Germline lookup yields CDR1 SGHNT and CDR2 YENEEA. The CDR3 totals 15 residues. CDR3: CASSPNRVELNEQFF. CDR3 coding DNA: TGTGCCAGCAGCCCGAACAGGGTAGAGCTGAATGAGCAGTTCTTC. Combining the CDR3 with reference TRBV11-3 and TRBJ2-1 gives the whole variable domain EAGVVQSPRYKIIEKKQPVAFWCNPISGHNTLYWYLQNLGQGPELLIRYENEEAVDDSQLPKDRFSAERLKGVDSTLKIQPAELGDSAVYLCASSPNRVELNEQFFGPGTRLTVL.

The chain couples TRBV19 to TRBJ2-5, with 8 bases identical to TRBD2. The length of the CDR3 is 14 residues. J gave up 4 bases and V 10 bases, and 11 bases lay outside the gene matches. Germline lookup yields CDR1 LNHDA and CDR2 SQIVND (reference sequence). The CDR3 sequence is CATRERGLRETQYF. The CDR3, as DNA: TGTGCCACCCGTGAGCGGGGGCTCCGAGAGACCCAGTACTTC.

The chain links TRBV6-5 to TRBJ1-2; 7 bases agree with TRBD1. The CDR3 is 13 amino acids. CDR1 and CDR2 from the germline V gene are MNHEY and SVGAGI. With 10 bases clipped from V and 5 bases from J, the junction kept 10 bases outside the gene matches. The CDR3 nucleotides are TGTGCCACCAAAAGGGGGCTGATATATGGCTACACCTTC. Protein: CATKRGLIYGYTF.

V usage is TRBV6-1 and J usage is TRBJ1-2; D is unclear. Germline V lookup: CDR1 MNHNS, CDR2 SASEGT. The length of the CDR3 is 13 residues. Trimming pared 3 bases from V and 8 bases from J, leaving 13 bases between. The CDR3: CASSEDMTSGYTF. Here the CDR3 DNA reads TGTGCCAGCAGTGAGGATATGACAAGCGGCTACACCTTC.

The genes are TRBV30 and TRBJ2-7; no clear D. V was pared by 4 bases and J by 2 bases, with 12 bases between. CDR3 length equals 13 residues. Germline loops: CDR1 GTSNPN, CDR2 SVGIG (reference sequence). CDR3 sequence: CAWMEQLAYEQYF. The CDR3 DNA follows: TGTGCCTGGATGGAGCAGCTAGCCTACGAGCAGTACTTC.